What follows are 2 T cell receptor beta chains derived from one specimen sequenced in a study of T cell responses to AZD1222 COVID-19 vaccine. Sequencing used immunoSEQ multiplex PCR; TCRdb keeps in-frame clones, though not all of them. Seen here are about 130,000 clones, over 75% observed once, and the top ten hold approximately 3%. The sequences come from peripheral blood, collected on day 0 of AZD1222 vaccination. Receptors were obtained from an adult in good health.

This clone has just a few counts. The chain links TRBV2 to TRBJ2-7, with TRBD2 identical over 10 bases. The CDR3 has 14 amino acids. From germline, CDR1 is SNHLY and CDR2 FYNNEI. V trimming: 11 bases; J trimming: 6 bases; junction bases outside the gene matches: 13. DNA for the CDR3: TGTGCCTCCGGCCCGCTAGCGGGAGCGGGCGAGCAGTACTTC. As protein: CASGPLAGAGEQYF. The complete variable domain, with remaining parts taken from reference TRBV2 and TRBJ2-7, reads EPEVTQTPSHQVTQMGQEVILRCVPISNHLYFYWYRQILGQKVEFLVSFYNNEISEKSEIFDDQFSVERPDGSNFTLKIRSTKLEDSAMYFCASGPLAGAGEQYFGPGTRLTVT.

This clone was detected only once. This chain uses TRBV9 with TRBJ2-5, with D perhaps matching TRBD1 (5 bases). This CDR3 contains 15 residues. The germline V and J ends were trimmed by 0 bases and 3 bases, with 12 bases remaining between them. Germline V CDR1 and CDR2: SGDLS, YYNGEE. This CDR3 is CASSVEGVWEETQYF. The CDR3 DNA sequence: TGTGCCAGCAGCGTAGAAGGGGTGTGGGAAGAGACCCAGTACTTC.